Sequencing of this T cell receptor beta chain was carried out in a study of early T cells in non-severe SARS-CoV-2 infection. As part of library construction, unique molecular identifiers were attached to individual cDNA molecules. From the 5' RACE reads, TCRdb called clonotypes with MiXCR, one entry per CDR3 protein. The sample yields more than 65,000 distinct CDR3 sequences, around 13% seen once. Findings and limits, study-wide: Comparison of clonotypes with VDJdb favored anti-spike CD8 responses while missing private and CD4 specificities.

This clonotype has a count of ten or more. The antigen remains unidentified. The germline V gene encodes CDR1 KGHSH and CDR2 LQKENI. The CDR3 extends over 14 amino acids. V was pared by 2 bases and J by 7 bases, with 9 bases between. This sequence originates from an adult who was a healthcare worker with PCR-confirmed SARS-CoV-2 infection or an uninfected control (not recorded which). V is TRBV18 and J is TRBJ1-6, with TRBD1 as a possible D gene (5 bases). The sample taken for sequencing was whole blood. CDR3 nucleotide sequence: TGTGCCAGCTCACCAGGGGGGAACAATTCACCCCTCCACTTT. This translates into CASSPGGNNSPLHF.